These 29 T cell receptor beta chains were all obtained from the same sample, sequenced in a study of ipilimumab plus nivolumab after autologous stem cell transplantation. TCRdb's table, derived via immunoSEQ multiplex PCR, lists solely in-frame clones and lacks some. The sample contains approximately 84,000 clones, 83% of which appear only once. The sequences come from PBMCs, collected in a trial of ipilimumab plus nivolumab as post-transplant consolidation. Receptors originate from a male donor with diffuse large B-cell lymphoma.

This sequence joins TRBV5-6 and TRBJ2-1, with D perhaps TRBD2 (5 bases). Deletions cut 3 bases from V and 4 bases from J, with 8 bases between. This CDR3 is 13 amino acids long. Germline lookup yields CDR1 SGHDT and CDR2 YYEEEE. CDR3 region: CASSSTSYNEQFF. CDR3 coding DNA: TGTGCCAGCAGCTCAACTAGTTACAATGAGCAGTTCTTC.

V usage is TRBV11-2 and J usage is TRBJ1-4; D gene uncertain. Germline lookup yields CDR1 SGHAT and CDR2 FQNNGV. The CDR3 totals 14 residues. Trimming cost V 3 bases and J 7 bases, with 12 bases left between them. The chain's CDR3 is CASSFQAGTEKLFF. The CDR3 DNA sequence: TGTGCCAGCAGCTTCCAGGCGGGCACTGAAAAACTGTTTTTT.

This clone was counted a few times. The chain has TRBV21-1 and TRBJ2-5; the table gives TRBD1 as D, unverified against the DNA. TRBV21-1 is recorded as a pseudogene. This CDR3 comprises 13 residues. CDR3 sequence reads: CASTTGGQETQYF. The CDR3 DNA follows: TGTGCCAGCACCACAGGGGGGCAAGAGACCCAGTACTTC.

This clone was seen just once. This rearrangement joins TRBV19 to TRBJ2-7, with 7 nucleotides matching TRBD1. With 3 bases clipped from V and 3 bases from J, the junction kept 8 bases outside the gene matches. Per germline, CDR1 LNHDA and CDR2 SQIVND (reference sequence). The length of the CDR3 is 15 residues. CDR3 bases: TGTGCCAGTAGTATGGCACCTACAGGGGTCTACGAGCAGTACTTC. This gives the protein CASSMAPTGVYEQYF. The variable domain in full, with the rest retrieved from reference TRBV19 and TRBJ2-7, is DGGITQSPKYLFRKEGQNVTLSCEQNLNHDAMYWYRQDPGQGLRLIYYSQIVNDFQKGDIAEGYSVSREKKESFPLTVTSAQKNPTAFYLCASSMAPTGVYEQYFGPGTRLTVT.

This clone was detected once. This chain uses TRBV7-8 with TRBJ1-1; perhaps TRBD1 as D (6 bases). The CDR3 covers 14 residues. In germline, CDR1 is SGHVS, CDR2 FQNEAQ. Trimming took 1 base from V and 1 from J, leaving 7 bases between them. This CDR3 is CASSLGTENTEAFF. In DNA, the CDR3 is TGTGCCAGCAGCTTAGGGACAGAGAACACTGAAGCTTTCTTT.

The chain carries TRBV5-4 and TRBJ1-2; D remains ambiguous. The germline gives CDR1 SGHNT, CDR2 YYREEE (reference sequence). The V end lost 0 bases, the J end lost 3 bases, and 12 bases lay between the germline ends. This CDR3 region has 15 residues. CDR3 coding DNA: TGTGCCAGCAGCTTGGATAGGGTGATGGACTATGGCTACACCTTC. This codes for CASSLDRVMDYGYTF.

The chain has TRBV28 and TRBJ1-2, with 9 bases identical to TRBD1. Trimming removed 4 bases from V and 5 bases from J; junction bases left unmatched: 8. CDR1 and CDR2 from the germline V gene are MDHEN and SYDVKM. The CDR3 totals 15 residues. As DNA, the CDR3 is TGTGCCAGCAGTTCGCCCCGACAGGGGGGATATGGCTACACCTTC. Its translation: CASSSPRQGGYGYTF.

This chain connects TRBV19 to TRBJ1-2, with 8 bases matching TRBD1. The CDR3 spans 18 residues. Losses at the gene ends were 4 bases for V and 0 bases for J; bases not matched to a gene: 13. CDR1 and CDR2 from the germline V gene are LNHDA and SQIVND (reference sequence). The CDR3 DNA reads as TGTGCCAGTAGTACCACCGGACAGGGTAGGGCCCCTAACTATGGCTACACCTTC. This gives the protein CASSTTGQGRAPNYGYTF.

This clone has only a few counts. This chain joins TRBV6-5 and TRBJ2-2, with D possibly being TRBD2 (6 bases). Trimming cost V 1 base and J 1 base, with 10 bases left between them. There are 16 residues in the CDR3. The germline V gene has CDR1 MNHEY and CDR2 SVGAGI. The CDR3 here is CASSYYLGGNTGELFF. The CDR3 DNA is TGTGCCAGCAGTTACTACTTGGGGGGGAACACCGGGGAGCTGTTTTTT.

The chain joins TRBV7-2 to TRBJ1-2, with TRBD1 identical over 10 bases. The V and J ends lost 8 bases and 1 base, in that order; junction bases with no gene match: 7. CDR1 is SGHTA, CDR2 FQGNSA, per germline. The CDR3 extends over 15 amino acids. The CDR3 here is CASGIWTGGNYGYTF. The CDR3 DNA sequence: TGTGCCAGCGGGATTTGGACAGGGGGTAACTATGGCTACACCTTC.

The DNA for the CDR3 is TGTGCCAGCAGCTCGCCGGGAGATACGCAGTATTTT. Its translation: CASSSPGDTQYF. This chain connects TRBV7-9 to TRBJ2-3, with no clear D. This CDR3 contains 12 residues. The germline V gene has CDR1 SEHNR and CDR2 FQNEAQ (reference sequence). V was cut by 4 bases and J by 5 bases, with 7 bases left in between.

The rearrangement links TRBV5-4 to TRBJ1-6; 9 nucleotides match TRBD1. The V gene end was trimmed by 4 bases and the J gene end by 7 bases; junction bases not matched to a gene: 6. The germline V gene has CDR1 SGHNT and CDR2 YYREEE (reference sequence). This CDR3 comprises 15 residues. CDR3 bases: TGTGCCAGCAGCACGGACAGGGGACCAAATTCACCCCTCCACTTT. Its translation is CASSTDRGPNSPLHF.

This chain connects TRBV4-1 to TRBJ2-5; 8 bases are a match to TRBD2. This CDR3 is 16 amino acids long. V lost 1 base, J lost 0 bases, and 4 bases stayed unmatched. CDR1 is MGHRA, CDR2 YSYEKL, per germline. The CDR3 is CASSQGTGGYQETQYF. CDR3 sequence (DNA): TGCGCCAGCAGCCAAGGAACGGGGGGGTACCAAGAGACCCAGTACTTC.

In this sample, this clone turned up a few times. The genes are TRBV7-9 and TRBJ1-6; the match to TRBD1 covers 7 bases. CDR3 size: 15 residues. Unmatched junction bases numbered 11, after V lost 5 bases and J lost 10 bases. CDR1 and CDR2 (germline): SEHNR, FQNEAQ (reference sequence). The CDR3 sequence: CASSDVRDRGSPLHF. The CDR3 coding sequence is TGTGCCAGCAGCGACGTACGGGACAGAGGCTCACCCCTCCACTTT.

This clone came up once. V is TRBV6-6 and J is TRBJ1-1; no clear D gene. The CDR3 is made up of 12 amino acids. Germline V gene sequence: CDR1 MNHNY, CDR2 SVGAGI (reference sequence). The V end was cut by 2 bases, the J end by 4 bases, with 5 bases between. CDR3 sequence reads: CASSYKSTEAFF. The CDR3 DNA reads TGTGCCAGCAGTTACAAGAGCACTGAAGCTTTCTTT.

The rearrangement links TRBV5-1 to TRBJ2-2; TRBD1 matches at 7 bases. The CDR3 runs 14 residues. V lost 7 bases, J lost 4 bases, and 7 bases stayed unmatched. Germline V gene data show CDR1 as SGHRS and CDR2 as YFSETQ. CDR3 nucleotides: TGCGCCAGCGCTACAGGGGTTGGCACCGGGGAGCTGTTTTTT. This sequence encodes CASATGVGTGELFF.

The chain has TRBV5-1 and TRBJ2-5; D remains ambiguous. This CDR3 is 13 amino acids long. CDR1 is SGHRS, CDR2 YFSETQ, per germline. The germline V and J ends were trimmed by 4 bases and 4 bases, with 11 bases remaining between them. The CDR3 is CASSTEFGETQYF. The CDR3 DNA sequence: TGCGCCAGCAGCACCGAGTTTGGAGAGACCCAGTACTTC.

The chain couples TRBV9 to TRBJ1-1, with a tentative D call TRBD1 (5 bases). V was clipped by 3 bases and J by 3 bases, with 9 bases between them. Germline loops: CDR1 SGDLS, CDR2 YYNGEE. The CDR3 consists of 13 residues. The CDR3 reads CASSGGAYTEAFF. The DNA for the CDR3 is TGTGCCAGCAGCGGAGGGGCCTACACTGAAGCTTTCTTT.

The chain uses TRBV7-9 and TRBJ2-3; 9 bases fit TRBD2. V was clipped by 1 base and J by 3 bases; unmatched bases: 5. The CDR3 has 16 residues. Looked up from germline, CDR1 is SEHNR and CDR2 is FQNEAQ (reference sequence). The CDR3 DNA is TGTGCCAGCAGCTTAGTGGTGGCGGGGGGGACAGATACGCAGTATTTT. Amino acids: CASSLVVAGGTDTQYF.

The table lists this clone with a few counts. This sequence joins TRBV6-1 and TRBJ1-4, with D possibly TRBD1 on 5 matching bases. V gave up 4 bases and J gave up 6 bases, with 12 bases separating them. Germline CDR1 reads MNHNS; CDR2 reads SASEGT. CDR3 length: 14 residues. The CDR3 sequence is CASSAGTSDEKLFF. DNA for the CDR3: TGTGCCAGCAGTGCCGGGACCAGCGATGAAAAACTGTTTTTT.

The V gene is TRBV7-2, the J gene TRBJ2-7; tentative D call: TRBD1 (6 bases). Trimming cost V 5 bases and J 2 bases, with 16 bases left between them. The CDR3 has 15 amino acids. Per the germline V gene, CDR1 is SGHTA and CDR2 is FQGNSA. CDR3 bases: TGTGCCAGCAGCCGCTACCTACAGGGCCCCTACGAGCAGTACTTC. This gives the protein CASSRYLQGPYEQYF.

This sequence joins TRBV10-3 and TRBJ2-2, with D possibly matching TRBD2 (6 bases). CDR3 length: 18 amino acids. Germline V lookup: CDR1 ENHRY, CDR2 SYGVKD. V was cut by 3 bases and J by 0 bases, with 17 bases left in between. The CDR3 nucleotides read TGTGCCATCAGTGACGATCCGGGACTTCTCGCGAACACCGGGGAGCTGTTTTTT. Its translation is CAISDDPGLLANTGELFF.

The rearrangement joins TRBV29-1 to TRBJ2-7; tentatively, D is TRBD1 or TRBD2 (5 bases each). The germline CDR1 and CDR2 sequences are SQVTM and ANQGSEA. This CDR3 has 13 residues. Between the trimmed V and J ends, which lost 7 bases and 5 bases, there was a span of 18 bases. CDR3 DNA sequence: TGCAGCGACACGCTCGAGGGGTGTGACGAGCAGTACTTC. The encoded protein is CSDTLEGCDEQYF.

The chain carries TRBV29-1 and TRBJ2-7; D tentatively reads TRBD1 or TRBD2 (6 bases each). Germline V gives CDR1 SQVTM, CDR2 ANQGSEA. V dropped 8 bases and J dropped 6 bases, with 26 bases sitting between them. This CDR3 has 15 residues. CDR3 amino acids: CSPREFRGRGGEQYF. The CDR3 DNA is TGCAGCCCCCGGGAGTTCAGGGGACGCGGTGGCGAGCAGTACTTC.

The CDR3 DNA sequence: TGTGCCAGCAGCTTGTTCCGGTGGGGAGTCAATGGCTACACCTTC. It codes for CASSLFRWGVNGYTF. J is TRBJ1-2 and V is TRBV5-8; D uncertain. Germline CDR1 and CDR2: SGHTS and YDEGEE. Trimming removed 1 base from V and 6 bases from J, with 16 bases in between. The CDR3 is 15 residues long.

This chain joins TRBV4-1 and TRBJ1-2; 10 bases align to TRBD1. CDR3 length: 17 residues. Germline lookup yields CDR1 MGHRA and CDR2 YSYEKL. J was trimmed by 8 bases and V by 2 bases; bases with no gene match: 14. CDR3 in amino acids: CASSQSATGQGREGYTF. The CDR3 DNA reads as TGCGCCAGCAGCCAAAGCGCTACGGGACAGGGGCGGGAAGGCTACACCTTC.

The chain employs TRBV5-1 and TRBJ2-3; 8 positions match TRBD2. CDR3 length: 16 amino acids. V lost 2 bases to trimming and J lost 5 bases; unmatched junction nucleotides: 10. Germline V gene data show CDR1 as SGHRS and CDR2 as YFSETQ. Written as DNA, the CDR3 is TGCGCCAGCAGCTTAATCGCGGGGGGAGGAGAAGATACGCAGTATTTT. Residues: CASSLIAGGGEDTQYF.

The J gene is TRBJ2-1, the V gene TRBV4-3; TRBD2 agrees at 13 bases. CDR1 is LGHNA, CDR2 YSLEER, per germline. This CDR3 region has 14 residues. The V and J ends lost 3 bases and 9 bases, in that order; junction bases with no gene match: 2. The CDR3 spells CASSQTSGGTEQFF. The CDR3 bases are TGCGCCAGCAGCCAGACTAGCGGGGGGACTGAGCAGTTCTTC.

With respect to this clone: Sequence at one end of the junction differs from germline and may be a read error. The chain joins TRBV7-9 to TRBJ1-2, with D unresolved. Per the germline V gene, CDR1 is SEHNR and CDR2 is FQNEAQ (reference sequence). This CDR3 comprises 15 residues. The CDR3 DNA reads as TGTGCCAGCAGCTATACGACCCTTACTGGGGATGGCTACATCTTC. This gives the protein CASSYTTLTGDGYIF. The full variable domain, in which reference TRBV7-9 and TRBJ1-2 provide the parts outside the CDR3, is DTGVSQNPRHKITKRGQNVTFRCDPISEHNRLYWYRQTLGQGPEFLTYFQNEAQLEKSRLLSDRFSAERPKGSFSTLEIQRTEQGDSAMYLCASSYTTLTGDGYIFGSGTRLTVV.